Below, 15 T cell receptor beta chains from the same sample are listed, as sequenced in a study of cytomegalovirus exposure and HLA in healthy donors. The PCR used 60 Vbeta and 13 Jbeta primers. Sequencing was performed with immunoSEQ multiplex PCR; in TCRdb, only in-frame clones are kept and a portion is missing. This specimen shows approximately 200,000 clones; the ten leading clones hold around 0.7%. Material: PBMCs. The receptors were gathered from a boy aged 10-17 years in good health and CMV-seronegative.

The CDR3 region is CASERDRETYEQYF. Here the CDR3 DNA reads TGCGCCAGCGAACGGGACAGGGAGACCTACGAGCAGTACTTC. V is TRBV10-2 and J is TRBJ2-7; 9 positions agree with TRBD1. V lost 8 bases, J lost 2 bases, and 7 bases stayed unmatched. The CDR3 is 14 amino acids. The germline CDR1 and CDR2 sequences are WSHSY and SAAADI.

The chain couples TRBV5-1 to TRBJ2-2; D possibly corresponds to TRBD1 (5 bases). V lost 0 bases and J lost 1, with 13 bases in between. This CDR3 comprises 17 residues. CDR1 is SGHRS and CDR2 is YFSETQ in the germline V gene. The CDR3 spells CASSLGLSQGNTGELFF. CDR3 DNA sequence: TGCGCCAGCAGCTTGGGTCTCAGTCAGGGGAACACCGGGGAGCTGTTTTTT.

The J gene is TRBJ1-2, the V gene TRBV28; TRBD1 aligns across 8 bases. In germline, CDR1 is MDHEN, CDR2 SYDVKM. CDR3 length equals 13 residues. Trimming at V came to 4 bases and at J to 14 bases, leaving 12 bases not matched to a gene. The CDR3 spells CASSYPDRGSQTF. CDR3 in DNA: TGTGCCAGCAGTTACCCCGACAGGGGTTCTCAGACCTTC.

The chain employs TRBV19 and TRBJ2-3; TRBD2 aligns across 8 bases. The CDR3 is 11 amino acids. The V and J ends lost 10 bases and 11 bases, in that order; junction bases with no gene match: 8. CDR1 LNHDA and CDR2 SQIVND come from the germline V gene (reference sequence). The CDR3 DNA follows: TGTGCCACGGGGAGGGGACTAGAGCAGTATTTT. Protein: CATGRGLEQYF.

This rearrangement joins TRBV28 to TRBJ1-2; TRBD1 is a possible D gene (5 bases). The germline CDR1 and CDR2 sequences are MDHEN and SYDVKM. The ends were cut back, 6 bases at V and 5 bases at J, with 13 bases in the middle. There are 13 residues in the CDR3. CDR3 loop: CASSQTGRYGYTF. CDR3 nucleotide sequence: TGTGCCAGCAGCCAAACAGGCCGATATGGCTACACCTTC.

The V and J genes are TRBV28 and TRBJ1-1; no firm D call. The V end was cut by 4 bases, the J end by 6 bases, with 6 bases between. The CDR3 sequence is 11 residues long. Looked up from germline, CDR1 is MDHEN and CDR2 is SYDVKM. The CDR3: CASSYSAEAFF. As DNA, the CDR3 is TGTGCCAGCAGTTACAGTGCTGAAGCTTTCTTT. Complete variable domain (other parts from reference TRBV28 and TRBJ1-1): DVKVTQSSRYLVKRTGEKVFLECVQDMDHENMFWYRQDPGLGLRLIYFSYDVKMKEKGDIPEGYSVSREKKERFSLILESASTNQTSMYLCASSYSAEAFFGQGTRLTVV.

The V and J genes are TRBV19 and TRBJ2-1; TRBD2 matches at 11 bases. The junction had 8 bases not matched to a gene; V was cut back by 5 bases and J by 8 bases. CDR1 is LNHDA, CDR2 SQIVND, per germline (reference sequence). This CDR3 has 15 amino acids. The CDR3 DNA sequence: TGTGCCAGTAGTCCCGCCGGGACTAGCGGATATGAGCAGTTCTTC. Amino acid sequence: CASSPAGTSGYEQFF.

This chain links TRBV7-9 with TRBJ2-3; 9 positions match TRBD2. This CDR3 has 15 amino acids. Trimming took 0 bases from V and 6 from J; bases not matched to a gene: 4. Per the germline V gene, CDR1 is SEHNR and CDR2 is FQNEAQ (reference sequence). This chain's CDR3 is CASSLAAGGRDTQYF. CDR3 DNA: TGTGCCAGCAGCTTAGCAGCGGGGGGACGGGATACGCAGTATTTT.

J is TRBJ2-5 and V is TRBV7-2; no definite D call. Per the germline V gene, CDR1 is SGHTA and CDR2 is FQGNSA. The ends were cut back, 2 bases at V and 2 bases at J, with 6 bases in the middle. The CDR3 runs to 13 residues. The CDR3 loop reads CASSLSVQETQYF. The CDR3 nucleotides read TGTGCCAGCAGCTTAAGCGTGCAAGAGACCCAGTACTTC.

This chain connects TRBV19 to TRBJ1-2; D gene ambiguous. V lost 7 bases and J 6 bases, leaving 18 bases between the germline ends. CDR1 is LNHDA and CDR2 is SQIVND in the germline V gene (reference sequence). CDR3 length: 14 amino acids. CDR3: CASKTSWRLDGYTF. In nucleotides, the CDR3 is TGTGCCAGTAAAACCTCGTGGCGGCTTGATGGCTACACCTTC. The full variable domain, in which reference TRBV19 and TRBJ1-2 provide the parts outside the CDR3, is DGGITQSPKYLFRKEGQNVTLSCEQNLNHDAMYWYRQDPGQGLRLIYYSQIVNDFQKGDIAEGYSVSREKKESFPLTVTSAQKNPTAFYLCASKTSWRLDGYTFGSGTRLTVV.

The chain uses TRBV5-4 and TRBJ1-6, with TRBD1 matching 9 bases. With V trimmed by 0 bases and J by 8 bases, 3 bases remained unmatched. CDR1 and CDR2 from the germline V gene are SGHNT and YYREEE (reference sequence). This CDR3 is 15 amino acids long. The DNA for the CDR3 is TGTGCCAGCAGCTTGGGGGGGACAGGGTATTCACCCCTCCACTTT. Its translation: CASSLGGTGYSPLHF.

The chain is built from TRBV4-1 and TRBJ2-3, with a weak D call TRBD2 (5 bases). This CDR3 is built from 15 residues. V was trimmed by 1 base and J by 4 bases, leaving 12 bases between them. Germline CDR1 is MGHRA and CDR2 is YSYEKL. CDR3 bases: TGCGCCAGCAGCCAAGGGACTCCGACGGCAGATACGCAGTATTTT. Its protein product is CASSQGTPTADTQYF.

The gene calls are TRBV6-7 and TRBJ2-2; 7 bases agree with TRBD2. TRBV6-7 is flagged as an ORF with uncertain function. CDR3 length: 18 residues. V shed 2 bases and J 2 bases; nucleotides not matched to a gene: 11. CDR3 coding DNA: TGTGCCAGCAGTTACCGGTCCGGAACTAGCGAAAACACCGGGGAGCTGTTTTTT. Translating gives CASSYRSGTSENTGELFF.

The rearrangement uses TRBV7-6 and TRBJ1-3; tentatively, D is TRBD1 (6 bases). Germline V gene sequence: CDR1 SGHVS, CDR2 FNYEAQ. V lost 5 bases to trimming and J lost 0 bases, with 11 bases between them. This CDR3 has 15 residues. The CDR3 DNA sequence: TGTGCCAGCAGCCCGTCGGACAGCTCTGGAAACACCATATATTTT. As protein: CASSPSDSSGNTIYF. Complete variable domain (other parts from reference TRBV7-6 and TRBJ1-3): GAGVSQSPRYKVTKRGQDVALRCDPISGHVSLYWYRQALGQGPEFLTYFNYEAQQDKSGLPNDRFSAERPEGSISTLTIQRTEQRDSAMYRCASSPSDSSGNTIYFGEGSWLTVV.

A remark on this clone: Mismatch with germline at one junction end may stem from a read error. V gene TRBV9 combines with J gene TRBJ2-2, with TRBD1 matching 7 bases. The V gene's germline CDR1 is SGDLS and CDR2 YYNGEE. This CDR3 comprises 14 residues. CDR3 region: CASRVDRDTGELFF. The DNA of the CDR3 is TGTGCCAGCAGGGTAGACAGGGACACCGGGGAGCTGTTTTTT.